This paragraph reports one T cell receptor beta chain. Antigen unknown. CDR1 SGHRS and CDR2 YFSETQ come from the germline V gene. The trim removed 3 bases at V and 3 bases at J, leaving 7 bases unmatched. The CDR3 has 16 residues. This record comes from a study of shared clonotypes between healthy human individuals. General study results and limits: Larger estimated richness was generally recorded for naive subsets relative to memory subsets. Limited genetic and exposure-history diversity came from having few donors. Clonotype sharing across donors was expected to vary with sequencing depth.

Recent acute infections and vaccinations were absent in the healthy HIV-negative adult donors. TCRdb keeps only in-frame clones here, not all; method: immunoSEQ multiplex PCR. Counted here are 1.5 million to 1.9 million clones, approximately 98% occurring once; the ten biggest clones make up approximately 0.45%. This receptor was taken from a man aged 25-45 years in good health. The sequenced material came from naive CD4+ T cells sorted from blood. Subset: CD45RA+ positively selected. J is TRBJ2-1 and V is TRBV5-1, with 9 bases that match TRBD1. CDR3 sequence (DNA): TGCGCCAGCAGCTCGATTAACAGGGGGCTCTACAATGAGCAGTTCTTC. It encodes CASSSINRGLYNEQFF. The whole variable domain, remainder taken from reference TRBV5-1 and TRBJ2-1, is KAGVTQTPRYLIKTRGQQVTLSCSPISGHRSVSWYQQTPGQGLQFLFEYFSETQRNKGNFPGRFSGRQFSNSRSEMNVSTLELGDSALYLCASSSINRGLYNEQFFGPGTRLTVL.